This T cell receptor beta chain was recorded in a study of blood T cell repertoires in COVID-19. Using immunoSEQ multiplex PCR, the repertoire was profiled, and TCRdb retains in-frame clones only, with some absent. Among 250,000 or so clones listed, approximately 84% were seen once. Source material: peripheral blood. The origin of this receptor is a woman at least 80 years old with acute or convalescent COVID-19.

The DNA of the CDR3 is TGTGCCAGCAGCTTGGATGGGGGCCTCTACGAGCAGTACTTC. This codes for CASSLDGGLYEQYF. The genes are TRBV5-6 and TRBJ2-7; tentatively, D is TRBD1 (6 bases). The CDR3 length is 14 residues. CDR1 and CDR2 (germline): SGHDT, YYEEEE. V was shortened by 0 bases and J by 3 bases, with 10 bases between the two germline ends.